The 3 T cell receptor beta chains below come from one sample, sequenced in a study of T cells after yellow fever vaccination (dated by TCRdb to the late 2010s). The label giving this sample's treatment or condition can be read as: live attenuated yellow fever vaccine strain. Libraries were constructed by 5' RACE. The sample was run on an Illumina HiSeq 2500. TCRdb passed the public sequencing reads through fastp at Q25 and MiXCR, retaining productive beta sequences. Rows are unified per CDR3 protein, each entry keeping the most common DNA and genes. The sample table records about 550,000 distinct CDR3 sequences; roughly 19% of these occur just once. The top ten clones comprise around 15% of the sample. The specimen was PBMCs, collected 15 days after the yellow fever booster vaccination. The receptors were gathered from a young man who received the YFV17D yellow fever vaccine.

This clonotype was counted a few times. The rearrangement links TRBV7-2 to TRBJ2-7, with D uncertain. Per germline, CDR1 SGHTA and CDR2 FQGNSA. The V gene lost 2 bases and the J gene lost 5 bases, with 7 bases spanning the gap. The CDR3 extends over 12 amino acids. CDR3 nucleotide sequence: TGTGCCAGCAGCTTAACCCCTCACGAGCAGTACTTC. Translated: CASSLTPHEQYF.

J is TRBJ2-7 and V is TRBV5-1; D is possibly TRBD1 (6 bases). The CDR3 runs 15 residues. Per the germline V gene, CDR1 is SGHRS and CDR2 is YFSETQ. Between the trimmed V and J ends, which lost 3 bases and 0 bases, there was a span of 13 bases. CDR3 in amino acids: CASSWTETSSYEQYF. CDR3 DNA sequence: TGCGCCAGCAGCTGGACAGAAACTAGCTCCTACGAGCAGTACTTC.

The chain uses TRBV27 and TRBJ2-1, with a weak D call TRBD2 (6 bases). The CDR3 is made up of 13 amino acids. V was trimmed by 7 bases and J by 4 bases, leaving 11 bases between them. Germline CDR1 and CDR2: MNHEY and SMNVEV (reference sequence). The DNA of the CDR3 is TGTGCCAGCATCCTAGGGACTTACAATGAGCAGTTCTTC. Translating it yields CASILGTYNEQFF.